This entry lists 25 T cell receptor beta chains sequenced from one sample in a study of blood T cell repertoires in COVID-19. Data came from immunoSEQ multiplex PCR; TCRdb stores just in-frame clones and leaves some out. The repertoire holds 40,000 to 55,000 clones, with 90% to 95% as singletons. The sample was peripheral blood. Every receptor here comes from a woman over 75 with acute or convalescent COVID-19.

This clone was recorded only once. The rearrangement uses TRBV24-1 and TRBJ1-2, with D perhaps matching TRBD1 (6 bases). The germline V and J ends were trimmed by 5 bases and 8 bases, with 17 bases remaining between them. Germline V gene lookup returns CDR1 KGHDR and CDR2 SFDVKD. The CDR3 is 14 residues long. The CDR3 DNA follows: TGTGCCACCAGTGCAGCAGGGACACCGCTCGGCTACACCTTC. As protein: CATSAAGTPLGYTF.

The chain has TRBV19 and TRBJ1-2, with 8 bases that match TRBD1. This CDR3 comprises 13 residues. The germline gives CDR1 LNHDA, CDR2 SQIVND (reference sequence). The trim removed 1 base at V and 8 bases at J, leaving 3 bases unmatched. CDR3 region: CASSIGQGPGYTF. CDR3 nucleotide sequence: TGTGCCAGTAGTATAGGACAGGGGCCAGGCTACACCTTC.

This sequence joins TRBV3-1 (or the pseudogene TRBV3-2) and TRBJ2-7; 7 nucleotides agree with TRBD2. V lost 2 bases to trimming and J lost 6 bases; unmatched junction nucleotides: 10. Germline V CDR1 and CDR2: LGHDT, YNNKEL (reference sequence). The CDR3 spans 15 residues. CDR3 region: CASSQSMAGVAEQYF. The CDR3 nucleotides read TGTGCCAGCAGCCAATCTATGGCGGGAGTCGCCGAGCAGTACTTC.

V gene TRBV18 combines with J gene TRBJ2-3, with 10 bases aligning to TRBD2. The CDR3 has 17 amino acids. CDR1 KGHSH and CDR2 LQKENI come from the germline V gene. J gave up 4 bases and V 4 bases, and 11 bases lay outside the gene matches. The CDR3 coding sequence is TGTGCCAGCTCACTTCTAGCGGGAGACCTTCCCCCAGATACGCAGTATTTT. Translating gives CASSLLAGDLPPDTQYF.

The J gene is TRBJ2-7, the V gene TRBV10-3; TRBD2 matches at 14 bases. The CDR3 runs 18 residues. Germline CDR1 reads ENHRY; CDR2 reads SYGVKD. J was trimmed by 2 bases and V by 2 bases; bases with no gene match: 8. CDR3 sequence: CAISEPGTSGRRTYEQYF. The DNA for the CDR3 is TGTGCCATCAGTGAGCCGGGGACTAGCGGGAGACGCACCTACGAGCAGTACTTC.

The V call is TRBV5-1, the J call TRBJ2-7, with D maybe TRBD2 (5 bases). The germline V gene has CDR1 SGHRS and CDR2 YFSETQ. Trimming pared 4 bases from V and 6 bases from J, leaving 20 bases between. The CDR3 length is 15 residues. In DNA, the CDR3 is TGCGCCAGCAGCCCGGACTCGGGCCCACAATTCGAGCAGTACTTC. It is translated as CASSPDSGPQFEQYF.

This chain uses TRBV5-6 with TRBJ1-1, with TRBD1 identical over 8 bases. CDR3 size: 13 residues. Germline V gives CDR1 SGHDT, CDR2 YYEEEE. With 5 bases clipped from V and 4 bases from J, the junction kept 4 bases outside the gene matches. CDR3 sequence (DNA): TGTGCCAGCAGATGGACAGGGAGCACTGAAGCTTTCTTT. Protein product: CASRWTGSTEAFF.

This clone turned up a few times. The V and J genes are TRBV13 and TRBJ1-2; TRBD1 is a possible D gene (6 bases). The V end lost 6 bases, the J end lost 2 bases, and 16 bases lay between the germline ends. The CDR3 sequence is 15 residues long. CDR1 is PRHDT, CDR2 FYEKMQ, per germline (reference sequence). The CDR3 sequence is CASSIRTVRNYGYTF. The CDR3 bases are TGTGCCAGCAGTATACGGACAGTACGCAACTATGGCTACACCTTC. Drawing the rest from reference TRBV13 and TRBJ1-2, the complete variable domain is AAGVIQSPRHLIKEKRETATLKCYPIPRHDTVYWYQQGPGQDPQFLISFYEKMQSDKGSIPDRFSAQQFSDYHSELNMSSLELGDSALYFCASSIRTVRNYGYTFGSGTRLTVV.

The chain uses TRBV4-2 and TRBJ2-3; weak D call: TRBD2 (6 bases). V gave up 0 bases and J gave up 2 bases, with 21 bases separating them. The CDR3 runs 19 residues. The germline V gene encodes CDR1 LGHNA and CDR2 YNFKEQ. The CDR3 sequence is CASSQEPAGRHSSTDTQYF. CDR3 nucleotides: TGTGCCAGCAGCCAAGAACCTGCGGGACGGCATTCGTCCACAGATACGCAGTATTTT.

The rearrangement joins TRBV19 to TRBJ1-1; TRBD1 aligns across 8 bases. Germline CDR1 LNHDA, CDR2 SQIVND (reference sequence). The V and J ends lost 7 bases and 1 base, in that order; junction bases with no gene match: 5. The CDR3 totals 14 residues. The CDR3 reads CASKPGTGNTEAFF. For the CDR3, the DNA is TGTGCCAGTAAACCCGGGACAGGGAACACTGAAGCTTTCTTT.

This chain uses TRBV10-3 with TRBJ1-2; 7 bases fit TRBD1. This CDR3 contains 16 residues. CDR1 is ENHRY, CDR2 SYGVKD, per germline. The J segment lost 8 bases and the V segment lost 6 bases, leaving 18 bases of the junction unmatched. The CDR3 loop is CAISGIWTGEPMGYTF. The CDR3 nucleotides read TGTGCCATCAGCGGAATTTGGACAGGCGAGCCTATGGGCTACACCTTC.

The V call is TRBV2, the J call TRBJ2-5; TRBD2 matches at 12 bases. This CDR3 region has 16 residues. J was trimmed by 1 base and V by 4 bases; bases with no gene match: 4. Germline V gene data show CDR1 as SNHLY and CDR2 as FYNNEI. The DNA of the CDR3 is TGTGCCAGCAGTGCCGGACTAGCGGGAAGCCAAGAGACCCAGTACTTC. It codes for CASSAGLAGSQETQYF.

The chain joins TRBV19 to TRBJ1-6; 7 nucleotides agree with TRBD1. CDR3 length: 13 amino acids. Trimming cost V 10 bases and J 4 bases; bases outside gene matches: 4. CDR1 and CDR2 from the germline V gene are LNHDA and SQIVND (reference sequence). For the CDR3, the DNA is TGTGCCACAGGGACAGATTATAATTCACCCCTCCACTTT. Amino acids: CATGTDYNSPLHF.

V and J are TRBV20-1 and TRBJ1-2; D call uncertain. Germline lookup yields CDR1 DFQATT and CDR2 SNEGSKA (reference sequence). The V end lost 5 bases, the J end lost 1 base, and 5 bases lay between the germline ends. This CDR3 comprises 11 residues. CDR3 sequence (DNA): TGCAGTGCTCAGGTTAACTATGGCTACACCTTC. This sequence encodes CSAQVNYGYTF.

This clone is large by share. The chain couples TRBV19 to TRBJ2-7; a weak D match, TRBD1 (5 bases). The germline V gene encodes CDR1 LNHDA and CDR2 SQIVND (reference sequence). The CDR3 runs 13 residues. Trimming shortened V by 3 bases and J by 5 bases, and 11 bases separated the two germline ends. The CDR3 nucleotides are TGTGCCAGTAGTATTGGCCAGGGCCACGAGCAGTACTTC. Translation gives CASSIGQGHEQYF.

This chain connects TRBV29-1 to TRBJ1-1, with 9 bases that match TRBD1. CDR3 length equals 11 residues. V trimming: 7 bases; J trimming: 7 bases; junction bases outside the gene matches: 4. Germline values: CDR1 SQVTM, CDR2 ANQGSEA. Here the CDR3 reads CSASDRGEAFF. The DNA of the CDR3 is TGCAGCGCCTCGGACAGGGGTGAAGCTTTCTTT.

This clone was seen only a few times. CDR3 amino acids: CASSAGPGYTF. CDR3 coding DNA: TGTGCCAGCAGCGCAGGGCCTGGCTACACCTTC. The chain joins TRBV9 to TRBJ1-2; TRBD1 is a possible D gene (5 bases). Trimming pared 3 bases from V and 7 bases from J, leaving 7 bases between. CDR1 is SGDLS, CDR2 YYNGEE, per germline. This CDR3 is 11 amino acids long.

V and J are TRBV9 and TRBJ1-3; weak D call: TRBD1 (6 bases). Germline CDR1 SGDLS, CDR2 YYNGEE. The germline V and J ends were trimmed by 4 bases and 4 bases, with 15 bases remaining between them. The CDR3 is 15 residues long. As DNA, the CDR3 is TGTGCCAGCAGCCGAATAGGGGGAGGGGGAAACACCATATATTTT. Its protein is CASSRIGGGGNTIYF.

The rearrangement uses TRBV7-6 and TRBJ2-5; TRBD1 matches at 8 bases. CDR3 length: 16 residues. CDR1 is SGHVS and CDR2 is FNYEAQ in the germline V gene. The V gene end was trimmed by 5 bases and the J gene end by 5 bases; junction bases not matched to a gene: 13. As DNA, the CDR3 is TGTGCCAGCAGCCCCCCCCGCAGGGGGCCTACGGAGACCCAGTACTTC. Translated: CASSPPRRGPTETQYF.

The table lists this clone with a count of one. CDR3 sequence: CASSQDPAGAAEQFF. The DNA for the CDR3 is TGTGCCAGCAGCCAAGACCCAGCGGGAGCGGCTGAGCAGTTCTTC. The chain recombines TRBV3-1 (or the pseudogene TRBV3-2) with TRBJ2-1, with 8 bases lining up with TRBD2. The CDR3 loop spans 15 amino acids. The V and J ends lost 0 bases and 9 bases, in that order; junction bases with no gene match: 7. Germline V gene sequence: CDR1 LGHDT, CDR2 YNNKEL (reference sequence).

The chain carries TRBV18 and TRBJ2-3, with D unresolved. The CDR3 has 14 amino acids. Looked up from germline, CDR1 is KGHSH and CDR2 is LQKENI. The germline V and J ends were trimmed by 3 bases and 1 base, with 8 bases remaining between them. The CDR3 DNA reads TGTGCCAGCTCACCGGGCAGCCGCACAGATACGCAGTATTTT. Encoded protein: CASSPGSRTDTQYF.

This clone has only a few counts. The chain carries TRBV18 and TRBJ1-1; no reliable D call. CDR3 size: 12 residues. Per the germline V gene, CDR1 is KGHSH and CDR2 is LQKENI. V was trimmed by 6 bases and J by 1 base, leaving 6 bases between them. CDR3 DNA sequence: TGTGCCAGCTCCCTAAAGAACACTGAAGCTTTCTTT. Translated: CASSLKNTEAFF.

The CDR3 sequence is CASSQEGELAGRMSTGELFF. CDR3 bases: TGTGCCAGCAGCCAAGAGGGAGAACTAGCGGGCAGAATGAGCACCGGGGAGCTGTTTTTT. The chain employs TRBV3-1 (or the pseudogene TRBV3-2) and TRBJ2-2, with 9 nucleotides matching TRBD2. The junction had 15 bases not matched to a gene; V was cut back by 0 bases and J by 4 bases. Germline V lookup: CDR1 LGHDT, CDR2 YNNKEL (reference sequence). The CDR3 runs 20 residues.

The V and J genes are TRBV27 and TRBJ2-6, with TRBD2 as a possible D gene (7 bases). CDR1 and CDR2 (germline): MNHEY, SMNVEV (reference sequence). The V and J ends lost 3 bases and 3 bases respectively, with 12 bases between them. This CDR3 is built from 16 residues. CDR3 loop: CASSLGAGVGANVLTF. The CDR3 DNA reads TGTGCCAGCAGTTTGGGGGCGGGAGTTGGGGCCAACGTCCTGACTTTC.

This clone was counted a few times. The chain joins TRBV4-3 to TRBJ1-4; the D is unclear. Germline loops: CDR1 LGHNA, CDR2 YSLEER. V was cut by 1 base and J by 10 bases, with 13 bases left in between. This CDR3 region has 14 residues. CDR3 sequence reads: CASSQALEARKLFF. As DNA, the CDR3 is TGCGCCAGCAGCCAAGCCCTCGAGGCAAGAAAACTGTTTTTT.